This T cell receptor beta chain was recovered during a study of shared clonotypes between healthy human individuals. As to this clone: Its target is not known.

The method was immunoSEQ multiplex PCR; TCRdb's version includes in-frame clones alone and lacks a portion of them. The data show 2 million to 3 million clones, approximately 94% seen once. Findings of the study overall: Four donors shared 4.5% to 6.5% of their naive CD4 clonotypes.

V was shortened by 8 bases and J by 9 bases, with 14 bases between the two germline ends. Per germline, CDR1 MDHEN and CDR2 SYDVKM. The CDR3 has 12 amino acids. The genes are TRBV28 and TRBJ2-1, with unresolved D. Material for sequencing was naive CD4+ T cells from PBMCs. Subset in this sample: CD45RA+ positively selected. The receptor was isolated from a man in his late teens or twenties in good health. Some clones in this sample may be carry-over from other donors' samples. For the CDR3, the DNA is TGTGCCAGCTTCTCACGTCATAGTGAGCAGTTCTTC. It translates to CASFSRHSEQFF.